The entry below describes one TCR beta chain. This clonotype came up many times. Its target antigen remains unknown. Nothing much larger sits one base from this clone, and base qualities are not available. CDR3 length: 18 amino acids, cysteine to phenylalanine. Left in the record is the CDR3 DNA by itself, 54 bases read in frame from the first base. Trimming removed 1 base from V and 0 bases from J; the gene matches leave 7 bases unexplained. Via the germline V gene, CDR1 is SGHTA and CDR2 FQGNSA. This record comes from a study of neurological immune-mediated disorders (dated by TCRdb to the late 2010s). General notes on the study: Of the 35 or so multiple sclerosis patients, approximately 31 had relapsing-remitting MS and 3 had secondary progressive MS. Using UMI-based sequencing, the study compared peripheral blood TCR-beta repertoires from patients with HTLV-I-associated myelopathy (HAM/TSP), patients with multiple sclerosis, and healthy controls. Alongside PBMC samples, the set of 106 TCR-beta libraries contained longitudinal samples, technical triplicates, and paired CD4+ and CD8+ T-cell subsets that had been sorted. The cohort was made up of about 65 subjects, consisting of roughly 15 HAM/TSP patients, about 35 multiple sclerosis patients and around 20 healthy controls. Broad study findings and their caveats: No clinical or MRI features were associated with the MS cluster, and the authors said that larger cohorts are needed. In phylogenetic analysis, the repertoires of 18 of 34 MS patients grouped into a cluster of related CDR3 sequences, which suggests a possible signature at the repertoire level. No identical CDR3 amino acid sequences were shared among expanded clones across subjects, suggesting private TCR-beta repertoires in all groups. TCR clonal expansion was highest in HAM/TSP patients and lowest in MS patients, with MS patients falling below even healthy controls.

Libraries from unsorted PBMCs were made from 2 million PBMCs kept in RNAlater at -80 degrees C until RNA extraction. The multiple sclerosis patients were enrolled in a US clinical protocol that used magnetic resonance imaging to evaluate disease progression. Peripheral blood was subjected to Ficoll-Hypaque density gradient centrifugation to isolate PBMCs, which were then cryopreserved in liquid nitrogen. cDNA was synthesized by template-switch 5'RACE using a primer with a 10-nucleotide random unique molecular identifier that tagged each TCR transcript. Every sequencing run yielded over 160 million TCR-beta sequences covering 15-18 subjects. The RNeasy kit was used for extraction of total RNA. The KAPA Real-time Library Amplification kit was used to amplify TCR-beta VDJ regions with primers for the TCR constant region and the 5'RACE anchor. A first PCR added sample indexes and Illumina adaptors, after which a second PCR increased the library yield. After Ampure bead purification, the TCR product of roughly 650 bp was size-selected on a 2% E-gel SizeSelection system. Library quality was checked on a Bioanalyzer, concentration was measured with Qubit, and libraries were quantified with the Kapa Library Quantification kit before pooling. An Illumina HiSeq 2500 was used to sequence the libraries paired-end at 2 x 150 bp. To increase sequence diversity, roughly 24-32% phiX was spiked into each library pool. Per the source publication's procedure: Quality-filtered reads were processed with the UMI-based MiGEC pipeline, which removed over 75% of raw TCR sequences during error correction. VDJ genes were aligned to IMGT germline references, and each clonotype was defined by a unique CDR3 amino acid sequence together with V-J genes. Clonal expansion, Shannon diversity and CDR3 relatedness were evaluated with VDJtools (CalcPairwiseDistances, ClusterSamples), while phylogenetic trees were built in CLCbio workbench. Expanded clones were defined as having at least 8 unique UMIs, based on coefficient-of-variation modelling across technical triplicates. TCRdb took the public reads, trimmed them with fastp at Q25, ran MiXCR for clone calling and kept in-frame beta chains. Identical CDR3 protein sequences are pooled into one entry, listed with their most common genes and DNA. The V and J calls were not made by the authors but by TCRdb's processing. This sample has roughly 120,000 distinct CDR3 sequences in its table, and roughly 3.2% of those were observed once. The ten largest account for 1.3% of the sample.

This TCR derives from a woman in her twenties or thirties with multiple sclerosis. The source material was PBMCs. The sequence joins TRBV7-2 to TRBJ2-1; 9 central bases correspond to TRBD2. Read as DNA, the sequence is TGTGCCAGCAGCTTAGGTCGGCTAGCGGGGAGCTCCTACAATGAGCAGTTCTTC. It translates to CASSLGRLAGSSYNEQFF.